A single sample gave rise to the 11 T cell receptor beta chains below, sequenced in a study of Ad26.COV2.S vaccination and SARS-CoV-2 variants. Sequencing was performed with immunoSEQ multiplex PCR; in TCRdb, only in-frame clones are kept and a portion is missing. The sample consists of roughly 450,000 clones, around nine tenths of them appearing once. The treatment denotes: roughly 18 received Ad26.COV2.S at low or high dose, single or two shots; a few received placebo; per-sample allocation not given. Following the first vaccine or placebo injection, samples were taken on day 63. The material sequenced was peripheral blood, taken in a trial of Ad26.COV2.S vaccine versus placebo. Receptor source: a person aged 18 to 59 who received the Ad26.COV2.S COVID-19 vaccine or a placebo.

The chain is built from TRBV11-2 and TRBJ2-5; D call uncertain. The CDR3 has 13 amino acids. Trimming cost V 0 bases and J 5 bases, with 7 bases left between them. Germline V CDR1 and CDR2: SGHAT, FQNNGV. CDR3 in amino acids: CASSLEFSETQYF. CDR3 DNA sequence: TGTGCCAGCAGCTTAGAGTTCTCGGAGACCCAGTACTTC.

The rearrangement links TRBV9 to TRBJ2-6; D is perhaps TRBD1 or TRBD2 (5 bases each). V shed 5 bases and J shed 3 bases, with 15 bases lying between them. The CDR3 spans 16 residues. Per germline, CDR1 SGDLS and CDR2 YYNGEE. CDR3 nucleotides: TGTGCCAGCAGTGCCAGGGCCGGGATTGGGGCCAACGTCCTGACTTTC. The encoded protein is CASSARAGIGANVLTF.

This chain joins TRBV2 and TRBJ2-5; 9 bases line up with TRBD2. The germline CDR1 and CDR2 sequences are SNHLY and FYNNEI. V lost 8 bases, J lost 5 bases, and 6 bases stayed unmatched. This CDR3 contains 13 residues. The CDR3 sequence is CASGREGHETQYF. The DNA for the CDR3 is TGTGCCAGCGGGCGGGAGGGCCATGAGACCCAGTACTTC. Full variable domain (rest looked up from reference TRBV2 and TRBJ2-5): EPEVTQTPSHQVTQMGQEVILRCVPISNHLYFYWYRQILGQKVEFLVSFYNNEISEKSEIFDDQFSVERPDGSNFTLKIRSTKLEDSAMYFCASGREGHETQYFGPGTRLLVL.

The chain is built from TRBV11-2 and TRBJ1-5; possibly TRBD1 for D (5 bases). Trimming took 4 bases from V and 4 from J, leaving 17 bases between them. The CDR3 extends over 16 amino acids. Germline lookup yields CDR1 SGHAT and CDR2 FQNNGV. The chain's CDR3 is CASSSIAGTPNQPQHF. For the CDR3, the DNA is TGTGCCAGCAGCTCCATCGCCGGGACTCCTAATCAGCCCCAGCATTTT. Together with reference TRBV11-2 and TRBJ1-5, the CDR3 gives the full variable domain: EAGVAQSPRYKIIEKRQSVAFWCNPISGHATLYWYQQILGQGPKLLIQFQNNGVVDDSQLPKDRFSAERLKGVDSTLKIQPAKLEDSAVYLCASSSIAGTPNQPQHFGDGTRLSIL.

In its sample, this clone was seen once. The V gene is TRBV4-3, the J gene TRBJ2-1; 10 nucleotides agree with TRBD2. The CDR3 is made up of 16 amino acids. The V and J ends lost 0 bases and 4 bases, in that order; junction bases with no gene match: 3. CDR1 and CDR2 from the germline V gene are LGHNA and YSLEER. The CDR3 loop is CASSQEQLAGYNEQFF. In nucleotides, the CDR3 is TGCGCCAGCAGCCAAGAGCAACTAGCGGGATACAATGAGCAGTTCTTC.

The chain has TRBV6-2 or TRBV6-3 and TRBJ2-1, with 10 positions matching TRBD1. J gave up 6 bases and V 2 bases, and 4 bases lay outside the gene matches. This CDR3 is built from 15 residues. Germline V gene lookup returns CDR1 MNHEY and CDR2 SVGEGT. The chain's CDR3 is CASSYHRTGGNEQFF. CDR3 nucleotide sequence: TGTGCCAGCAGTTACCACCGGACAGGGGGCAATGAGCAGTTCTTC.

This chain uses TRBV4-1 with TRBJ1-3; D is unresolved. The V end was cut by 0 bases, the J end by 0 bases, with 9 bases between. Germline lookup yields CDR1 MGHRA and CDR2 YSYEKL. The CDR3 spans 16 residues. CDR3 DNA: TGCGCCAGCAGCCAAGAGGCAGTCAGCTCTGGAAACACCATATATTTT. Translation: CASSQEAVSSGNTIYF.

The CDR3 region is CATTPVPDEYQETQYF. Written as DNA, the CDR3 is TGTGCCACTACCCCCGTCCCGGATGAGTACCAAGAGACCCAGTACTTC. The chain recombines TRBV19 with TRBJ2-5; D is undetermined. With 10 bases removed from V and 0 bases from J, the gap between germline ends came to 21 bases. The CDR3 contains 16 residues. Per germline, CDR1 LNHDA and CDR2 SQIVND (reference sequence).

The V call is TRBV30, the J call TRBJ2-1, with TRBD2 matching 9 bases. CDR3 length: 15 residues. Germline CDR1 and CDR2: GTSNPN and SVGIG (reference sequence). V lost 0 bases and J lost 9; bases outside the gene matches: 9. The CDR3 spells CAWSVLAGGPGEQFF. For the CDR3, the DNA is TGTGCCTGGAGTGTACTGGCGGGAGGGCCAGGTGAGCAGTTCTTC.

The CDR3 DNA sequence: TGCGCCAGCAGCCAAGACCACCCCACGCAGGGTTTCTATAATTCACCCCTCCACTTT. Residues: CASSQDHPTQGFYNSPLHF. The gene calls are TRBV4-3 and TRBJ1-6; weak D call: TRBD1 (5 bases). The CDR3 consists of 19 residues. With 0 bases removed from V and 3 bases from J, the gap between germline ends came to 18 bases. CDR1 and CDR2 from the germline V gene are LGHNA and YSLEER.

This rearrangement joins TRBV3-1 (or the pseudogene TRBV3-2) to TRBJ2-7; possibly TRBD1 or TRBD2 for D (5 bases each). Between the trimmed V and J ends, which lost 1 base and 2 bases, there was a span of 21 bases. Germline CDR1 is LGHDT and CDR2 is YNNKEL (reference sequence). CDR3 length: 18 residues. CDR3 region: CASSQGLCSGRPTYEQYF. The CDR3 DNA is TGTGCCAGCAGCCAAGGGCTTTGTTCGGGGCGACCCACCTACGAGCAGTACTTC.